Given below is one TCR beta chain in context. What it recognizes is unknown. CDR3 length: 17 residues. This sample was included in a study of T cells in localized non-small cell lung cancer. Overall study results and limits: Out of the top 100 tumor clones, a median around 56 were seen in adjacent lung.

Using immunoSEQ multiplex PCR, the repertoire was profiled, and TCRdb retains in-frame clones only, with some absent. Among about 21,000 clones listed, approximately 84% were seen once. This TCR was sampled from a man between 40 and 75 years old with stage I lung adenocarcinoma. The specimen comprised peripheral blood, sampled before any cancer treatment. The chain couples TRBV21-1 to TRBJ2-7. TRBV21-1 is an annotated pseudogene. Here the CDR3 reads CAISRSWKYHSSYEQYF. The CDR3 DNA sequence: TGTGCCATCTCACGCAGTTGGAAATATCATAGCTCCTACGAGCAGTACTTC.